This T cell receptor (beta chain) was recovered during a study of T cell changes during pregnancy in multiple sclerosis. The CDR3 sequence is 13 residues long. Germline CDR1 is SGHTA and CDR2 is FQGNSA. The ends were cut back, 5 bases at V and 4 bases at J, with 9 bases in the middle. Assay: immunoSEQ multiplex PCR; the TCRdb copy retains only in-frame clones and omits some. Among approximately 24,000 clones listed, more than 85% were seen once. Specimen: CD4+ T cells from peripheral blood mononuclear cells, collected in the second trimester of pregnancy. The sequence derives from a female donor in good health, enrolled as a control in a pregnancy study. This sequence joins TRBV7-2 and TRBJ1-3; no reliable D call. The CDR3 loop is CASSPHQGNTIYF. The DNA for the CDR3 is TGTGCCAGCAGCCCACACCAGGGAAACACCATATATTTT.